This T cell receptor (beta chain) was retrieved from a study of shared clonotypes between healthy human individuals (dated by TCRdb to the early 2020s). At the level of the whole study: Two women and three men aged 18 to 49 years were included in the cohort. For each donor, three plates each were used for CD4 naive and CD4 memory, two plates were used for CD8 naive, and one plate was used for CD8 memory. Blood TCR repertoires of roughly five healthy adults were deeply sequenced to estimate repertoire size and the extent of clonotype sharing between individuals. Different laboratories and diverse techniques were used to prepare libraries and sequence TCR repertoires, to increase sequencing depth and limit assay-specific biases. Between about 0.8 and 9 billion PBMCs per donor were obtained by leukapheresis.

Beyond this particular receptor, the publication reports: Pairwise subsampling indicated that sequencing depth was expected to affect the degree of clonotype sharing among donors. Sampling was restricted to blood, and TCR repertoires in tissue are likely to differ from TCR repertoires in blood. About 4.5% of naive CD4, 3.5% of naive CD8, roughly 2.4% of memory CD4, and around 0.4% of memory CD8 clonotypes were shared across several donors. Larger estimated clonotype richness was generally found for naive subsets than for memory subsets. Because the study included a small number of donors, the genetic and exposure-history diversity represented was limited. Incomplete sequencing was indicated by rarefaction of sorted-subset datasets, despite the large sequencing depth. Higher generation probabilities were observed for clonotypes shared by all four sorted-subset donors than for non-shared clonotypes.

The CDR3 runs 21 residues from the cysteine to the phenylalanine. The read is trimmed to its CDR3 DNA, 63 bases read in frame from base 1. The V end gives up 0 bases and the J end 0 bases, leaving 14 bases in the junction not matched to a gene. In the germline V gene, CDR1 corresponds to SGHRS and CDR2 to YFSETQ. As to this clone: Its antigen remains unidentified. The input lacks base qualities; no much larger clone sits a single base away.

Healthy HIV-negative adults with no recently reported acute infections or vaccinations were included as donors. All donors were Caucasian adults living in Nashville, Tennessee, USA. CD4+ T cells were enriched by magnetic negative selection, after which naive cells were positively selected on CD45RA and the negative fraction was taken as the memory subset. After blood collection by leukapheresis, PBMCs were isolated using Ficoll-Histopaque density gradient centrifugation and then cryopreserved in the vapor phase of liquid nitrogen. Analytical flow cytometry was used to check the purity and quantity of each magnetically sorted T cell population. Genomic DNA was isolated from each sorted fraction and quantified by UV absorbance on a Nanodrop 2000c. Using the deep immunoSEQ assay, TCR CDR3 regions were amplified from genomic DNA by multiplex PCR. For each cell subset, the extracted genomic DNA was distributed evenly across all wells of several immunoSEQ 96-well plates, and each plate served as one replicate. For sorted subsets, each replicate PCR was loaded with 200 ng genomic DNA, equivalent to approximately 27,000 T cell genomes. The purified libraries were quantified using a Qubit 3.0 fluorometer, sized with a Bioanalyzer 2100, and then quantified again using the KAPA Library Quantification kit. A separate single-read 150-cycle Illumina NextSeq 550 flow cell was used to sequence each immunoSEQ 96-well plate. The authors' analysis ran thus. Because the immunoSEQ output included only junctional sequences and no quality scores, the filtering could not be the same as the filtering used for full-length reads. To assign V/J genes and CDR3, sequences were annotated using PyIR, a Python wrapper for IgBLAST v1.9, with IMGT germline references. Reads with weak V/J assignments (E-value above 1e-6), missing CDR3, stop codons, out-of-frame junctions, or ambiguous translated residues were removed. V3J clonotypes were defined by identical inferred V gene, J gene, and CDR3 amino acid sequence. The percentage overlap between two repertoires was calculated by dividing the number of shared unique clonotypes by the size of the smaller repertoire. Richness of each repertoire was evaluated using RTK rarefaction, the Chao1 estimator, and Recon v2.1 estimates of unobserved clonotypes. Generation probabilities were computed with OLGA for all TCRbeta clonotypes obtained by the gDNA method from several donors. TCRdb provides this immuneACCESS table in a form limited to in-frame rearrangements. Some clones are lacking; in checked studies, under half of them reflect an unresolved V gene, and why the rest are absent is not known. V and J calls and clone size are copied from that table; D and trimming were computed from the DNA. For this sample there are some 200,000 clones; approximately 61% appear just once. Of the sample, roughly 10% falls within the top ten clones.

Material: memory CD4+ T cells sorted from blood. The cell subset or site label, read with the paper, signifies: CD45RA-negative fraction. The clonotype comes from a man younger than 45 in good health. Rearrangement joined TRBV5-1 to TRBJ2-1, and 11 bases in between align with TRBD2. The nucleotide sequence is TGCGCCAGCAGCTTGGCCACTCCGGGACTAGCGGCATTGAGCTCCTACAATGAGCAGTTCTTC. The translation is CASSLATPGLAALSSYNEQFF.